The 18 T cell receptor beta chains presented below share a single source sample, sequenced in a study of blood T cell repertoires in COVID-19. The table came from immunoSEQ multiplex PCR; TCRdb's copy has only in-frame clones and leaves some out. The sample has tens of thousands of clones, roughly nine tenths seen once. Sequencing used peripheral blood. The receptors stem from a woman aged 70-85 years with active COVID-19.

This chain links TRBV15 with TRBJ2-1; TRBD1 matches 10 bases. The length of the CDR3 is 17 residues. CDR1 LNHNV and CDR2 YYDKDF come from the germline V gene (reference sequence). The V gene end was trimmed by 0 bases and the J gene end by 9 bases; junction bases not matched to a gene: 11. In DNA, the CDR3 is TGTGCCACCAGCAGAGAAGGGACAGGGGAAGTGCAAAGTGAGCAGTTCTTC. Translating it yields CATSREGTGEVQSEQFF.

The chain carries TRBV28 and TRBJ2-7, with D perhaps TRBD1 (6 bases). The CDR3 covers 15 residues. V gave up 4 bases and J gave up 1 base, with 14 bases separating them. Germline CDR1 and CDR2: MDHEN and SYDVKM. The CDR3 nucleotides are TGTGCCAGCAGTTCAAAGGGGGAGCCTTCCTACGAGCAGTACTTC. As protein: CASSSKGEPSYEQYF.

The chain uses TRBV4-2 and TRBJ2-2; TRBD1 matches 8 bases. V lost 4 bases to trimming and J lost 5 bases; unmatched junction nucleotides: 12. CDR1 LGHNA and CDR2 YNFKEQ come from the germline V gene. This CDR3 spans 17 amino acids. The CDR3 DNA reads TGTGCCAGCAGCCCTTCCCAGGGGGCGGTTGGTACCGGGGAGCTGTTTTTT. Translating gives CASSPSQGAVGTGELFF.

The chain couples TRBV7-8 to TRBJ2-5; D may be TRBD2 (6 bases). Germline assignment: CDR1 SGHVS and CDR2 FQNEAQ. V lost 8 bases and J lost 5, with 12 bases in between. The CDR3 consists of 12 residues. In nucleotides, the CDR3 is TGTGCCAGCCTTAGGGCGGGGGAGACCCAGTACTTC. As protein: CASLRAGETQYF. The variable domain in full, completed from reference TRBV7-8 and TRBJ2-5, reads GAGVSQSPRYKVAKRGQDVALRCDPISGHVSLFWYQQALGQGPEFLTYFQNEAQLDKSGLPSDRFFAERPEGSVSTLKIQRTQQEDSAVYLCASLRAGETQYFGPGTRLLVL.

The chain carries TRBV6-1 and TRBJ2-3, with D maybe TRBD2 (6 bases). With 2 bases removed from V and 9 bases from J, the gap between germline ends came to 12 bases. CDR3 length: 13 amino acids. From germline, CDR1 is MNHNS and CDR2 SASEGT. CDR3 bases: TGTGCCAGCAGTGAAACTAGCCCATCCACGCAGTATTTT. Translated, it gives CASSETSPSTQYF.

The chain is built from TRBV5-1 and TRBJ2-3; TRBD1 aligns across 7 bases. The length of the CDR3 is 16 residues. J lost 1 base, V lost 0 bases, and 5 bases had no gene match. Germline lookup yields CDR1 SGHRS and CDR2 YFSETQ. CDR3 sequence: CASSLGGGARTDTQYF. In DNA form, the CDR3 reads TGCGCCAGCAGCTTGGGAGGGGGCGCCCGCACAGATACGCAGTATTTT.

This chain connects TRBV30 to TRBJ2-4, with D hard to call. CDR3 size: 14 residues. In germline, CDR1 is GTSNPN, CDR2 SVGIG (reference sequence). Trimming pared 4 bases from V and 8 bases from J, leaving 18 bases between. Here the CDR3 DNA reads TGTGCCTGGAACCGTAACTCGTATTCGGACATTCAGTACTTC. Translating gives CAWNRNSYSDIQYF.

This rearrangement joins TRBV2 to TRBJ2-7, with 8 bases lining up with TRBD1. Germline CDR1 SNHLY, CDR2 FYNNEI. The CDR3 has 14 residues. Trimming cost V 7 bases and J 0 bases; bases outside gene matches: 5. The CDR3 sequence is CASIRQGTSYEQYF. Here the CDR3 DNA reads TGTGCCAGCATCAGACAGGGGACCTCCTACGAGCAGTACTTC.

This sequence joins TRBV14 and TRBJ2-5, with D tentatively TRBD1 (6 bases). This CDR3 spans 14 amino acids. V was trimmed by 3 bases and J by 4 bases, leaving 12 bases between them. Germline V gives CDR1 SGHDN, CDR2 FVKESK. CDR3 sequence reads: CASSQQGKSETQYF. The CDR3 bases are TGTGCCAGCAGCCAGCAGGGGAAGTCAGAGACCCAGTACTTC.

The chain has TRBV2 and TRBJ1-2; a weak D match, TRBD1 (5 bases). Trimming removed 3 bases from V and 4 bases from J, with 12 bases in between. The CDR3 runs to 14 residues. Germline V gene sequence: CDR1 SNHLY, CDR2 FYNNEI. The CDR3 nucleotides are TGTGCCAGCAGTGAGGGACTGGTGGGCTATGGCTACACCTTC. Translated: CASSEGLVGYGYTF.

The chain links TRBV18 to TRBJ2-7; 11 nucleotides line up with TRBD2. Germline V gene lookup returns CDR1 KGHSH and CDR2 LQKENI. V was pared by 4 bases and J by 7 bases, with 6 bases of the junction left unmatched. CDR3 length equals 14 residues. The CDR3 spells CASSQTSGMGEQYF. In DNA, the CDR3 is TGTGCCAGCTCACAGACTAGCGGGATGGGGGAGCAGTACTTC.

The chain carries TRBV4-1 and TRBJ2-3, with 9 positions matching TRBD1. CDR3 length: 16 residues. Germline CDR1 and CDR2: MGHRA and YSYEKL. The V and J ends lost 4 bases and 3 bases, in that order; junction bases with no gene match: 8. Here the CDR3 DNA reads TGCGCCAGCAGCCTCTTCCCGGGACAGGGAACAGATACGCAGTATTTT. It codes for CASSLFPGQGTDTQYF.

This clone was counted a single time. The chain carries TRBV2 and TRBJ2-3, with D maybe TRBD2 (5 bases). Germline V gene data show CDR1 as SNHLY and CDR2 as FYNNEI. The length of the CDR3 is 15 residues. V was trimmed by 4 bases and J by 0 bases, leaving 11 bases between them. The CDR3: CASSVGGISTDTQYF. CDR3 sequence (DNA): TGTGCCAGCAGTGTAGGAGGAATTAGCACAGATACGCAGTATTTT.

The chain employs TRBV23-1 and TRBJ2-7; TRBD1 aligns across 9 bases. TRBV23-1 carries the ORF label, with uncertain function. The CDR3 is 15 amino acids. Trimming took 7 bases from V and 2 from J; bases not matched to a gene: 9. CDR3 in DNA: TGCGCCAGCATCCTATACAGGGGGCATACCTACGAGCAGTACTTC. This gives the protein CASILYRGHTYEQYF.

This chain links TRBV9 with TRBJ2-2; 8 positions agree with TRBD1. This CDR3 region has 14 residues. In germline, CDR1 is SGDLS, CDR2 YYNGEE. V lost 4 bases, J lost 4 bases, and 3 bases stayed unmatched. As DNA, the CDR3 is TGTGCCAGCAGCCCCGACAGGGGCACCGGGGAGCTGTTTTTT. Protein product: CASSPDRGTGELFF.

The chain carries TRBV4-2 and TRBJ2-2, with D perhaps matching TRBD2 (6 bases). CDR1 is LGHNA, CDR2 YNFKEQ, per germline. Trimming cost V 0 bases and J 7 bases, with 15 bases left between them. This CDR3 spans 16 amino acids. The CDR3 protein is CASSQEGGIRGGELFF. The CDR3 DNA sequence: TGTGCCAGCAGCCAAGAGGGGGGAATACGTGGCGGGGAGCTGTTTTTT.

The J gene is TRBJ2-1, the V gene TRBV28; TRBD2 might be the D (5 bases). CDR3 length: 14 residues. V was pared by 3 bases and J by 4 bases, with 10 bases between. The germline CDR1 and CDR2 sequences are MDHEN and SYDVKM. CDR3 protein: CASSLRAGYNEQFF. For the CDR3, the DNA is TGTGCCAGCAGTTTGCGGGCGGGTTACAATGAGCAGTTCTTC.

The CDR3 DNA reads as TGTGCCAGCAGCCCCCCGAGGGTGGGAGTGGCTGAGCAGTTCTTC. Amino acids: CASSPPRVGVAEQFF. This rearrangement joins TRBV4-2 to TRBJ2-1, with D perhaps matching TRBD2 (5 bases). CDR3 length: 15 residues. V lost 4 bases and J lost 9, with 19 bases in between. Germline V gene lookup returns CDR1 LGHNA and CDR2 YNFKEQ.